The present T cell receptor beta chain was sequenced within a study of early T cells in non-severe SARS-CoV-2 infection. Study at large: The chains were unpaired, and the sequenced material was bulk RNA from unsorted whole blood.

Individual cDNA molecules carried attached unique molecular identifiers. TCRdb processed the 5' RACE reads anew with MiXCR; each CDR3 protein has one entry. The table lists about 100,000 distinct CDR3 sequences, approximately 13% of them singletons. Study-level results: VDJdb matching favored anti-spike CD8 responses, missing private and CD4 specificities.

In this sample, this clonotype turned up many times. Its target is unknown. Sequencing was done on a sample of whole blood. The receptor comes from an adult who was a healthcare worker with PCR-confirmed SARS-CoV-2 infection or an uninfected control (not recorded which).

DNA of the CDR3: TGCGCCAGCAGCCCTGCCGGACTAGCGGGGGGACCTAGCACAGATACGCAGTATTTT. The encoded protein is CASSPAGLAGGPSTDTQYF. The V and J genes are TRBV4-3 and TRBJ2-3, with 14 bases fitting TRBD2. Germline CDR1 and CDR2: LGHNA and YSLEER. J gave up 0 bases and V 4 bases, and 9 bases lay outside the gene matches. The CDR3 spans 19 residues.